The 26 T cell receptor beta chains below all came from one sample that was sequenced in a study of blood T cell repertoires in COVID-19. Generated by immunoSEQ multiplex PCR, the TCRdb table keeps only in-frame clones and is missing some. The data contain more than 300,000 clones, 65% to 85% of them seen just once; the ten biggest clones take up roughly 1.1%. The sample was peripheral blood. These receptor sequences come from a woman in her 50s with acute or convalescent COVID-19.

The gene calls are TRBV5-1 and TRBJ2-7; maybe TRBD1 (7 bases). Germline CDR1 reads SGHRS; CDR2 reads YFSETQ. The CDR3 totals 14 residues. V lost 4 bases, J lost 3 bases, and 14 bases lay in between. Here the CDR3 reads CASSRQGGLYEQYF. The CDR3 nucleotides are TGCGCCAGCAGCCGTCAGGGGGGTCTCTACGAGCAGTACTTC.

As regards this clone: At the DNA level, this CDR3 is encoded by other sequences in the same sample as well. This chain links TRBV18 with TRBJ1-3; D gene unclear. From germline, CDR1 is KGHSH and CDR2 LQKENI. There are 13 residues in the CDR3. Trimming shortened V by 2 bases and J by 3 bases, and 5 bases separated the two germline ends. CDR3 sequence reads: CASSPGLGNTIYF. CDR3 coding DNA: TGTGCCAGCTCACCAGGGCTTGGAAACACCATATATTTT.

V is TRBV5-4 and J is TRBJ2-1; 11 nucleotides match TRBD2. V trimming: 4 bases; J trimming: 6 bases; junction bases outside the gene matches: 9. CDR1 and CDR2 from the germline V gene are SGHNT and YYREEE (reference sequence). This CDR3 contains 16 residues. As DNA, the CDR3 is TGTGCCAGCAGCCCCCCAACTAGCGGGGGCGGCAATGAGCAGTTCTTC. Amino acid sequence: CASSPPTSGGGNEQFF.

This rearrangement joins TRBV9 to TRBJ1-2; D not resolved. This CDR3 contains 13 residues. Germline CDR1 is SGDLS and CDR2 is YYNGEE. V was shortened by 1 base and J by 0 bases, with 4 bases between the two germline ends. The CDR3 reads CASSVRANYGYTF. For the CDR3, the DNA is TGTGCCAGCAGCGTACGGGCTAACTATGGCTACACCTTC. The full variable domain, in which reference TRBV9 and TRBJ1-2 provide the parts outside the CDR3, is DSGVTQTPKHLITATGQRVTLRCSPRSGDLSVYWYQQSLDQGLQFLIQYYNGEERAKGNILERFSAQQFPDLHSELNLSSLELGDSALYFCASSVRANYGYTFGSGTRLTVV.

Only one count was recorded for this clone. The rearrangement uses TRBV3-1 (or the pseudogene TRBV3-2) and TRBJ1-5, with D perhaps matching TRBD1 (5 bases). This CDR3 region has 13 residues. V lost 2 bases and J 9 bases, leaving 11 bases between the germline ends. Germline CDR1 is LGHDT and CDR2 is YNNKEL (reference sequence). CDR3 residues: CASSQPGGGPQHF. CDR3 sequence (DNA): TGTGCCAGCAGCCAACCCGGGGGGGGGCCCCAGCATTTT.

This clone was seen only a few times. The chain joins TRBV1 to TRBJ2-7; the DNA was not compared with TRBD2, the D call given in the table. TRBV1 has pseudogene status. The CDR3 spans 13 residues. Here the CDR3 DNA reads TGCACCAGCAGCCAGTCCCCGGCCTACGAGCAGTACGTC. The encoded protein is CTSSQSPAYEQYV.

The gene calls are TRBV29-1 and TRBJ1-4; D perhaps matches TRBD1 (6 bases). Germline V gene sequence: CDR1 SQVTM, CDR2 ANQGSEA. The CDR3 runs 13 residues. Trimming removed 7 bases from V and 6 bases from J, with 15 bases in between. The CDR3 DNA follows: TGCAGCGGCCGTCGGGGGGCGGATGAAAAACTGTTTTTT. Protein sequence: CSGRRGADEKLFF. The full variable domain, its missing parts supplied by reference TRBV29-1 and TRBJ1-4, is SAVISQKPSRDICQRGTSLTIQCQVDSQVTMMFWYRQQPGQSLTLIATANQGSEATYESGFVIDKFPISRPNLTFSTLTVSNMSPEDSSIYLCSGRRGADEKLFFGSGTQLSVL.

The chain employs TRBV9 and TRBJ2-3; 7 bases are shared with TRBD1. Germline V gene sequence: CDR1 SGDLS, CDR2 YYNGEE. The CDR3 runs 15 residues. V trimming: 6 bases; J trimming: 1 base; junction bases outside the gene matches: 8. The CDR3 DNA sequence: TGTGCCAGCACCCGACAGGGAATGGGCACAGATACGCAGTATTTT. It translates to CASTRQGMGTDTQYF.

The V call is TRBV28, the J call TRBJ2-1, with D perhaps matching TRBD1 (5 bases). Trimming took off 4 bases at V and 8 bases at J, with 12 bases between the two ends. The CDR3 is 13 amino acids. Looked up from germline, CDR1 is MDHEN and CDR2 is SYDVKM. The CDR3 nucleotides read TGTGCCAGCAGTTCGCACAGGTCTGATGAGCAGTTCTTC. It specifies CASSSHRSDEQFF.

This clone was seen a single time. V and J are TRBV7-2 and TRBJ1-2; tentative D call: TRBD1 (6 bases). CDR1 and CDR2 from the germline V gene are SGHTA and FQGNSA. The CDR3 runs 13 residues. Trimming pared 3 bases from V and 8 bases from J, leaving 13 bases between. For the CDR3, the DNA is TGTGCCAGCAGCTTGCAGGGGTGGCGAGGCTACACCTTC. Protein: CASSLQGWRGYTF. Based on the CDR3 plus reference TRBV7-2 and TRBJ1-2, the full variable domain is GAGVSQSPSNKVTEKGKDVELRCDPISGHTALYWYRQSLGQGLEFLIYFQGNSAPDKSGLPSDRFSAERTGGSVSTLTIQRTQQEDSAVYLCASSLQGWRGYTFGSGTRLTVV.

This clone occurred once. At one boundary the junction diverges from the germline segment, which might be a read error. The chain joins TRBV7-9 to TRBJ1-4, with TRBD1 identical over 7 bases. The CDR3 runs to 14 residues. The germline V gene has CDR1 SEHNR and CDR2 FQNEAQ (reference sequence). CDR3 DNA sequence: TGTGCCAGCAGCGACGCGTCCCGGGACAGTCGACCAACTTTT. It yields the protein CASSDASRDSRPTF. Variable domain in full (rest from reference TRBV7-9 and TRBJ1-4): DTGVSQNPRHKITKRGQNVTFRCDPISEHNRLYWYRQTLGQGPEFLTYFQNEAQLEKSRLLSDRFSAERPKGSFSTLEIQRTEQGDSAMYLCASSDASRDSRPTFGSGTQLSVL.

The V and J genes are TRBV29-1 and TRBJ2-1; 7 positions match TRBD2. The germline V gene has CDR1 SQVTM and CDR2 ANQGSEA. The V gene end was trimmed by 7 bases and the J gene end by 7 bases; junction bases not matched to a gene: 1. The CDR3 has 10 amino acids. CDR3 in amino acids: CSAGGNEQFF. The CDR3 DNA is TGCAGCGCCGGGGGGAATGAGCAGTTCTTC.

The V and J genes are TRBV10-3 and TRBJ2-2; possible D gene TRBD1, 6 bases. This CDR3 contains 14 residues. Germline values: CDR1 ENHRY, CDR2 SYGVKD. The V gene lost 6 bases and the J gene lost 0 bases, with 8 bases spanning the gap. The CDR3 DNA is TGTGCCATCAGCGGGACACCGAACACCGGGGAGCTGTTTTTT. As protein: CAISGTPNTGELFF.

The CDR3 protein is CASSLIGPPGNEQFF. DNA of the CDR3: TGTGCCAGCAGCTTAATCGGCCCACCGGGGAATGAGCAGTTCTTC. The chain has TRBV7-3 and TRBJ2-1, with D possibly being TRBD2 (5 bases). This CDR3 is 15 amino acids long. V dropped 1 base and J dropped 7 bases, with 14 bases sitting between them. Germline CDR1 SGHTA, CDR2 FQGTGA.

The chain employs TRBV7-2 and TRBJ1-1; TRBD1 is a possible D gene (5 bases). The ends were cut back, 4 bases at V and 5 bases at J, with 14 bases in the middle. Germline V gene data show CDR1 as SGHTA and CDR2 as FQGNSA. CDR3 size: 14 residues. CDR3 nucleotides: TGTGCCAGCAGCTCCTGGCGGGGGGTTACTGAAGCTTTCTTT. Translated, it gives CASSSWRGVTEAFF.

This clone has more than one count but fewer than ten. The gene calls are TRBV7-2 and TRBJ2-7; a weak D match, TRBD1 (6 bases). Germline V CDR1 and CDR2: SGHTA, FQGNSA. The CDR3 loop spans 15 amino acids. The V and J ends lost 4 bases and 5 bases respectively, with 18 bases between them. The CDR3 DNA reads TGTGCCAGCAGCTCACCCACCCCCAAGGGGGACGAGCAGTACGTC. Protein product: CASSSPTPKGDEQYV.

The V call is TRBV3-1 (or the pseudogene TRBV3-2), the J call TRBJ1-2; D possibly corresponds to TRBD1 (5 bases). From germline, CDR1 is LGHDT and CDR2 YNNKEL (reference sequence). This CDR3 has 14 amino acids. V gave up 2 bases and J gave up 6 bases, with 13 bases separating them. CDR3 bases: TGTGCCAGCAGCCAAACTCAGGGTCGTGATGGCTACACCTTC. Translation gives CASSQTQGRDGYTF.

V and J are TRBV4-1 and TRBJ2-2; TRBD2 might be the D (5 bases). The length of the CDR3 is 17 residues. V gave up 3 bases and J gave up 4 bases, with 18 bases separating them. Looked up from germline, CDR1 is MGHRA and CDR2 is YSYEKL. The CDR3 nucleotides are TGCGCCAGCAGCCAGGAGGCCCTCGGGTTTCCCACCGGGGAGCTGTTTTTT. This gives the protein CASSQEALGFPTGELFF.

There are a few counts of this clone. The V and J genes are TRBV5-1 and TRBJ2-7; D gene ambiguous. Germline V CDR1 and CDR2: SGHRS, YFSETQ. CDR3 size: 13 residues. Trimming took 0 bases from V and 1 from J, leaving 5 bases between them. The CDR3 sequence: CASSLVGSYEQYF. CDR3 nucleotide sequence: TGCGCCAGCAGCTTGGTCGGGTCCTACGAGCAGTACTTC. The full variable domain, its missing parts supplied by reference TRBV5-1 and TRBJ2-7, is KAGVTQTPRYLIKTRGQQVTLSCSPISGHRSVSWYQQTPGQGLQFLFEYFSETQRNKGNFPGRFSGRQFSNSRSEMNVSTLELGDSALYLCASSLVGSYEQYFGPGTRLTVT.

The chain is built from TRBV9 and TRBJ2-1; TRBD2 matches at 7 bases. The CDR3 length is 13 residues. Trimming took 4 bases from V and 9 from J; bases not matched to a gene: 7. CDR1 is SGDLS, CDR2 YYNGEE, per germline. The CDR3 loop is CASSRTLAGEQFF. Written as DNA, the CDR3 is TGTGCCAGCAGCCGAACCTTAGCGGGTGAGCAGTTCTTC. Full variable domain (missing parts from reference TRBV9 and TRBJ2-1): DSGVTQTPKHLITATGQRVTLRCSPRSGDLSVYWYQQSLDQGLQFLIQYYNGEERAKGNILERFSAQQFPDLHSELNLSSLELGDSALYFCASSRTLAGEQFFGPGTRLTVL.

This clone was detected once. This rearrangement joins TRBV7-2 to TRBJ2-4, with D tentatively TRBD2 (5 bases). Germline V gene sequence: CDR1 SGHTA, CDR2 FQGNSA. CDR3 length: 16 residues. Trimming took 5 bases from V and 3 from J, leaving 17 bases between them. CDR3 residues: CASSGRSVGDKNIQYF. The DNA of the CDR3 is TGTGCCAGCAGCGGACGTTCGGTCGGGGACAAAAACATTCAGTACTTC.

This clone was seen a few times. The chain employs TRBV29-1 and TRBJ2-7, with 9 bases that match TRBD2. There are 12 residues in the CDR3. V lost 4 bases and J lost 7; bases outside the gene matches: 5. Germline CDR1 and CDR2: SQVTM and ANQGSEA. The CDR3 DNA sequence: TGCAGCGTTGCATACCTAGCGGGAGAGCAGTACTTC. It codes for CSVAYLAGEQYF.

CDR3 sequence reads: CASNNRLAGGPGEQFF. As DNA, the CDR3 is TGTGCCAGCAACAATCGACTAGCGGGAGGGCCGGGGGAGCAGTTCTTC. This chain links TRBV7-8 with TRBJ2-1; 14 nucleotides match TRBD2. The CDR3 spans 16 residues. Germline CDR1 and CDR2: SGHVS and FQNEAQ. V dropped 7 bases and J dropped 10; count of bases not matched to a gene: 12.

The V gene is TRBV7-9, the J gene TRBJ1-5; 12 bases match TRBD1. V lost 5 bases, J lost 6 bases, and 8 bases stayed unmatched. CDR3 size: 16 residues. Germline V gene lookup returns CDR1 SEHNR and CDR2 FQNEAQ (reference sequence). The CDR3 DNA reads as TGTGCCAGCAGCCCCACCGGGACAGGGGGCCGTCAGCCCCAGCATTTT. Translation gives CASSPTGTGGRQPQHF.

The V gene is TRBV27, the J gene TRBJ1-1, with TRBD1 as a possible D gene (5 bases). The CDR3 spans 10 residues. Trimming took off 11 bases at V and 3 bases at J, with 7 bases between the two ends. In germline, CDR1 is MNHEY, CDR2 SMNVEV (reference sequence). This CDR3 is CAAGDTEAFF. The DNA of the CDR3 is TGTGCCGCGGGGGACACTGAAGCTTTCTTT.

This rearrangement joins TRBV7-8 to TRBJ2-3; 8 positions agree with TRBD2. Looked up from germline, CDR1 is SGHVS and CDR2 is FQNEAQ. The CDR3 spans 13 residues. With 8 bases clipped from V and 4 bases from J, the junction kept 5 bases outside the gene matches. CDR3 nucleotide sequence: TGTGCCAGCGGACTAGCAGGAGCAGATACGCAGTATTTT. It codes for CASGLAGADTQYF.